The T cell receptor (beta chain) described here comes from a study of high-grade serous ovarian cancer treatment subgroups. Study information: Samples averaged around 14,000 reads and roughly 7,500 unique TCR beta rearrangements.

Study-level results: Bulk tumor TCR sequencing gave no spatial information. Only CDR3 was analyzed; CDR1 and CDR2 were not.

The tumor samples were collected prior to definitive surgery or chemotherapy. The CDR3 runs 12 residues. Germline lookup yields CDR1 MNHEY and CDR2 SMNVEV (reference sequence). J was trimmed by 1 base and V by 8 bases; bases with no gene match: 2. The protocol was immunoSEQ multiplex PCR, while the TCRdb copy is restricted to in-frame clones and leaves out a portion. The sample carries around 15,000 clones, 80% to 90% recorded once. This clone has a single count. What it binds is not known. The V and J genes are TRBV27 and TRBJ2-7; TRBD2 matches 7 bases. The sequencing sample was made of tumor tissue. This receptor was identified in a human donor with high-grade serous ovarian cancer. Written as DNA, the CDR3 is TGTGCCAGCCGGACTAGATCCTACGAGCAGTACTTC. It is translated as CASRTRSYEQYF.